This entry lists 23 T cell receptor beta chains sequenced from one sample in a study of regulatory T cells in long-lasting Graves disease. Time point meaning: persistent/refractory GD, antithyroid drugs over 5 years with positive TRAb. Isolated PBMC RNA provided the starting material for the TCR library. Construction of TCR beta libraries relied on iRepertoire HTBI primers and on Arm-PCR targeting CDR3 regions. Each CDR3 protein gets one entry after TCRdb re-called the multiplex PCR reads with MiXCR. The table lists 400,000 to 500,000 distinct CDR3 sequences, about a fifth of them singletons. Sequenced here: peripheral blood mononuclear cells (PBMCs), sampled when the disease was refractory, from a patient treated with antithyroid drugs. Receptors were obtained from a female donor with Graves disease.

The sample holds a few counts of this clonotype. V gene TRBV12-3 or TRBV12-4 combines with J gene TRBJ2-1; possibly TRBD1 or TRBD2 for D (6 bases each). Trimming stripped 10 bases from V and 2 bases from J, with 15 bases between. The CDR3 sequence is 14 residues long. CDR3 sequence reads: CANGGPMTYNEQFF. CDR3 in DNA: TGTGCCAACGGGGGCCCGATGACCTACAATGAGCAGTTCTTC.

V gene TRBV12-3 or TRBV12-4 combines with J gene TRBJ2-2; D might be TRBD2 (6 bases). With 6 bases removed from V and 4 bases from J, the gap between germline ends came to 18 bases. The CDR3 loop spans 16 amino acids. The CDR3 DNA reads TGTGCCAGCAGGAAAGCGGGCCTGGGGATCACCGGGGAGCTGTTTTTT. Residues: CASRKAGLGITGELFF.

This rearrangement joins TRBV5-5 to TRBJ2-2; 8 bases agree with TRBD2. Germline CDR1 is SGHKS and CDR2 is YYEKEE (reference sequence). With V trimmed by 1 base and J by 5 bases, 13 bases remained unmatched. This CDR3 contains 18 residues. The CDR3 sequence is CASSLHLSSGGNTGELFF. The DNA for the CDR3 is TGTGCCAGCAGCTTGCACCTCTCAAGCGGGGGTAATACCGGGGAGCTGTTTTTT. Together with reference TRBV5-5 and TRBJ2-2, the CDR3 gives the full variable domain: DAGVTQSPTHLIKTRGQQVTLRCSPISGHKSVSWYQQVLGQGPQFIFQYYEKEERGRGNFPDRFSARQFPNYSSELNVNALLLGDSALYLCASSLHLSSGGNTGELFFGEGSRLTVL.

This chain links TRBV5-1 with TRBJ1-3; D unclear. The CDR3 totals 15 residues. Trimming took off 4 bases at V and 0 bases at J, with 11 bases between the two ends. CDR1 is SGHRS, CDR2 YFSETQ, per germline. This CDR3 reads CASSIDVRSGNTIYF. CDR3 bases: TGCGCCAGCAGCATAGACGTCCGCTCTGGAAACACCATATATTTT.

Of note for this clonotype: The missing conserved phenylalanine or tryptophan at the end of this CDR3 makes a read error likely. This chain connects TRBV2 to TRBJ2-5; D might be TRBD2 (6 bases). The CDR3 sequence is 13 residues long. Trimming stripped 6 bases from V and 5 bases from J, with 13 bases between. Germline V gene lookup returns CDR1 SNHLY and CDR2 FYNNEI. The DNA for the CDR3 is TGTGCCAGCAGCGTCCTAGCGACCGAGACCCAGTACCTC. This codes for CASSVLATETQYL.

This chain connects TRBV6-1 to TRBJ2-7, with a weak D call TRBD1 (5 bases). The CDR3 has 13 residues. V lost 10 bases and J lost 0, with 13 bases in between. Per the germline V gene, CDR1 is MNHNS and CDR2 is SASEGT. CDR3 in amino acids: CATRTPTSYEQYF. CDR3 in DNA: TGTGCCACCCGGACACCAACCTCCTACGAGCAGTACTTC.

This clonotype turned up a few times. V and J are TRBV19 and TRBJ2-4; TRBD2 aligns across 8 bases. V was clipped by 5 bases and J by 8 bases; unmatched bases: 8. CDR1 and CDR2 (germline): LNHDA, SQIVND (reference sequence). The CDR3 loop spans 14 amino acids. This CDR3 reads CASSQGTSRDIQYF. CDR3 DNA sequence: TGTGCCAGTAGTCAAGGGACTAGTAGGGACATTCAGTACTTC.

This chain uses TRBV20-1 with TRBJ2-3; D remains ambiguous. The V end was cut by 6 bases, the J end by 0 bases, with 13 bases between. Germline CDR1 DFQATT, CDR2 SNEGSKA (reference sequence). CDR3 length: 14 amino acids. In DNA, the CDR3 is TGCAGTGCAGTCCACAGCTCTAGCACAGATACGCAGTATTTT. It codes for CSAVHSSSTDTQYF.

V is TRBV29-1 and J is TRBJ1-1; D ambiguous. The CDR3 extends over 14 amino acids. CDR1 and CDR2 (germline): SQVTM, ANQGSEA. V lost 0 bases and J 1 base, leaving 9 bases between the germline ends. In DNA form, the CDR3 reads TGCAGCGTTGAAGATCGGGGATGGAACACTGAAGCTTTCTTT. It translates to CSVEDRGWNTEAFF.

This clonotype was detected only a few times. The CDR3 nucleotides are TGCAGTGCTAGGCCGACAGGGGGCGGCGGCACCGGGGAGCTGTTTTTT. Its translation: CSARPTGGGGTGELFF. The chain links TRBV20-1 to TRBJ2-2, with 10 bases fitting TRBD1. This CDR3 has 16 residues. V gave up 3 bases and J gave up 4 bases; unmatched junction bases: 8. Germline V gene sequence: CDR1 DFQATT, CDR2 SNEGSKA (reference sequence).

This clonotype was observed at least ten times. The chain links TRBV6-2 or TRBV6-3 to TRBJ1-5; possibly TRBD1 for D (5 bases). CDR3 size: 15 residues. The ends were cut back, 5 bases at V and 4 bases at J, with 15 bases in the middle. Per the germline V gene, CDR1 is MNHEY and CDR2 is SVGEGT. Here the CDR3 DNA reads TGTGCCAGCAGTCTCGGGGGACTACAGAATCAGCCCCAGCATTTT. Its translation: CASSLGGLQNQPQHF.

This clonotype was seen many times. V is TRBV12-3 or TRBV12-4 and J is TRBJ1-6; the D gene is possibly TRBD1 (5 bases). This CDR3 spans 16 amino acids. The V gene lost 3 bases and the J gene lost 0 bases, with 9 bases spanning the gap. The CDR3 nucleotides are TGTGCCAGCAGTTTGTCAGGGAGCTCCTATAATTCACCCCTCCACTTT. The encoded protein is CASSLSGSSYNSPLHF.

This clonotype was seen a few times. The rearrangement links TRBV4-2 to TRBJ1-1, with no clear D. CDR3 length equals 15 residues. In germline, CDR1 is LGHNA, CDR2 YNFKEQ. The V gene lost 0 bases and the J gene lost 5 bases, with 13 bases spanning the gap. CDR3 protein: CASSQEEGARTEAFF. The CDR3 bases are TGTGCCAGCAGCCAAGAGGAGGGCGCGAGGACTGAAGCTTTCTTT.

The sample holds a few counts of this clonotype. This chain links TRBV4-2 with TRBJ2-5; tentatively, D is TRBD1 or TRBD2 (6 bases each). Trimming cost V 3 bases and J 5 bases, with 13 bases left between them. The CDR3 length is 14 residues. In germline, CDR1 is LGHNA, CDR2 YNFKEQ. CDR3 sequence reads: CASSHPGARETQYF. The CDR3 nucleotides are TGTGCCAGCAGCCATCCGGGGGCCAGGGAGACCCAGTACTTC.

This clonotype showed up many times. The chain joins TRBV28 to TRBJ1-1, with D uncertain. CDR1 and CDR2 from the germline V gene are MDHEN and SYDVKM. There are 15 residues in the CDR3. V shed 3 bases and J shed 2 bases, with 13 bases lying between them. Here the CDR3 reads CASSLIASLNTEAFF. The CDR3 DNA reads TGTGCCAGCAGTTTGATAGCCTCCCTAAACACTGAAGCTTTCTTT.

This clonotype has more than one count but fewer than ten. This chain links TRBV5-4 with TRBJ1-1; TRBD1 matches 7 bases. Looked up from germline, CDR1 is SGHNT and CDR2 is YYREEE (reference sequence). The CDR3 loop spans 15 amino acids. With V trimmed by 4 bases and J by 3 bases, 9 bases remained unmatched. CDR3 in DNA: TGTGCCAGCAGCGCCCGAGACAGGGCTGACACTGAAGCTTTCTTT. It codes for CASSARDRADTEAFF.

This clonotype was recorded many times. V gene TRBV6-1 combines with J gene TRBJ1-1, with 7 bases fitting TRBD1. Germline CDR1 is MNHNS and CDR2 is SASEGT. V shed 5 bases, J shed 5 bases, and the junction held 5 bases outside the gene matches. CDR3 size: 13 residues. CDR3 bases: TGTGCCAGCAGTCCCAGGGGGTCGACTGAAGCTTTCTTT. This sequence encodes CASSPRGSTEAFF.

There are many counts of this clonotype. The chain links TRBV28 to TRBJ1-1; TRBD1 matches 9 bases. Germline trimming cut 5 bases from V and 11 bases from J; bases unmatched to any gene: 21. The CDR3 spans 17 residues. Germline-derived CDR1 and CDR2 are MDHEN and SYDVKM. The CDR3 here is CASSARDRVLGGVWAFF. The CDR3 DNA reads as TGTGCCAGCAGTGCCCGGGACAGGGTGTTAGGAGGAGTTTGGGCTTTCTTT.

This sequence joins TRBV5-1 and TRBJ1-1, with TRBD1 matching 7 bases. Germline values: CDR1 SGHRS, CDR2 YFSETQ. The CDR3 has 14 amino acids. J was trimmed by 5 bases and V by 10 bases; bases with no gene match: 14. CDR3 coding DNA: TGCGCCGCCCGGACAGGAGGAGGGGAGACTGAAGCTTTCTTT. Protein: CAARTGGGETEAFF.

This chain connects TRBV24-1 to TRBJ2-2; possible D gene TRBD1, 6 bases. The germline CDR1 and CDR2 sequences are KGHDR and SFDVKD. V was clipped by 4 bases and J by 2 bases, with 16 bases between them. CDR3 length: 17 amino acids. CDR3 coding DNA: TGTGCCACCAGTGACCCCTCTGGGGGCAGAAACACCGGGGAGCTGTTTTTT. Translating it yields CATSDPSGGRNTGELFF.

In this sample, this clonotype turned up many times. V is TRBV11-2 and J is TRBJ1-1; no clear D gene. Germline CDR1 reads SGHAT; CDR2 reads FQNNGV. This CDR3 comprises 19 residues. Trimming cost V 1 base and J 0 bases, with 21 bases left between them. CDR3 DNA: TGTGCCAGCAGCTTAGGCTATGACACAAAAGGTTCGTTGAACACTGAAGCTTTCTTT. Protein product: CASSLGYDTKGSLNTEAFF. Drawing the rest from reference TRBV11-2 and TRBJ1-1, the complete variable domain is EAGVAQSPRYKIIEKRQSVAFWCNPISGHATLYWYQQILGQGPKLLIQFQNNGVVDDSQLPKDRFSAERLKGVDSTLKIQPAKLEDSAVYLCASSLGYDTKGSLNTEAFFGQGTRLTVV.

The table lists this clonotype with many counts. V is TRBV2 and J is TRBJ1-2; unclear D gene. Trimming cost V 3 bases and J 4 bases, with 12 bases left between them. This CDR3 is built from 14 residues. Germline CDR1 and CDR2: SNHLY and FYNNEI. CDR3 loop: CASSEDIGSYGYTF. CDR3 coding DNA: TGTGCCAGCAGTGAGGATATAGGAAGCTATGGCTACACCTTC.

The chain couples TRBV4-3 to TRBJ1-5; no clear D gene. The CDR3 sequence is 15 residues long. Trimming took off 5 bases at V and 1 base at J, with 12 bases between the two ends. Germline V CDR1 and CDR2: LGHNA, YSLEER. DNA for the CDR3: TGCGCCAGCAGCGCTGGACGAGGAAGCAATCAGCCCCAGCATTTT. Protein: CASSAGRGSNQPQHF.